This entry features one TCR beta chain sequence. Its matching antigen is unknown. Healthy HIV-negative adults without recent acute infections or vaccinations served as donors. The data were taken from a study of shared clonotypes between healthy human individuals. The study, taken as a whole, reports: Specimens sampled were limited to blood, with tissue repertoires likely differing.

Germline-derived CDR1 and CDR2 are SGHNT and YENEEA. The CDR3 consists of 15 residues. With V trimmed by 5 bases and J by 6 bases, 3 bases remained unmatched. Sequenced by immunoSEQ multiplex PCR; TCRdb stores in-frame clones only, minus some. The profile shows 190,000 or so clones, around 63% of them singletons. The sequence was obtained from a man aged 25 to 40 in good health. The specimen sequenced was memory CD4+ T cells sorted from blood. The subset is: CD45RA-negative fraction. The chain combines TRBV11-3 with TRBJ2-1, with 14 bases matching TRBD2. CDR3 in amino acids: CASSQGTSGSNEQFF. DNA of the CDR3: TGTGCCAGCAGCCAGGGGACTAGCGGGAGCAATGAGCAGTTCTTC.